This T cell receptor (beta chain) was captured in a study of shared clonotypes between healthy human individuals. Study background: Per donor, three plates held CD4 naive cells, three held CD4 memory, two held CD8 naive and one held CD8 memory. Study-wide results and limits: Compared with clonotypes that all four donors shared, non-shared clonotypes had lower generation probabilities.

This clone was observed a single time. No antigen is known for it. The CDR3 extends over 13 amino acids. Germline CDR1 is SGHTA and CDR2 is FQGTGA. The V and J ends lost 1 base and 10 bases respectively, with 11 bases between them. Some clones are missing from TCRdb's copy, which holds only in-frame ones; the method was immunoSEQ multiplex PCR. The table has fewer than 1.4 million clones, around 82% seen once. Sequencing used memory CD4+ T cells from PBMCs. Subset described: CD45RA-negative fraction. The V gene is TRBV7-3, the J gene TRBJ1-5; unclear D gene. This clonotype originated in a man between 18 and 35 years old in good health. Some clones in this sample may be carry-over from other donors' samples. DNA for the CDR3: TGTGCCAGCAGCTTAAGTCACGGTGACCCCCAGCATTTT. Its translation is CASSLSHGDPQHF.